This T cell receptor beta chain stems from a study of tissue T cells after allogeneic stem cell transplantation. Whole-study results and caveats: Blood and spleen captured only part of the tissue TCR repertoire. Some tissue clones might be persisting host cells; their alloreactivity or antigen specificity was not determined.

Clones were sequenced by immunoSEQ multiplex PCR, and TCRdb holds only the in-frame ones, with some missing. The sample contains roughly 9,700 clones, roughly 44% of which appear only once. This clone was counted only a few times. Its antigen is not identified. Gene names refer to mouse genes. The CDR3 is cut off 1 residue early in the read; its end comes from the germline J gene. The CDR3 runs 13 residues. Germline V gene sequence: CDR1 SNHLY, CDR2 FYNGKV (reference sequence). V was shortened by 5 bases and J by 1 base, with 6 bases between the two germline ends. Sample time point: mouse harvest day 7 after allogeneic transplant. Tail vein injection delivered 10^7 T-cell-depleted bone marrow cells and 10^6 splenic CD5+ T cells. B6 (H2b) cells into BALB/c (H2d) mice; tissues taken at day 7 or 14.

The J gene is TRBJ1-5, the V gene TRBV3; D might be TRBD1 (5 bases). The source material was gut tissue. The origin of this receptor is a female BALB/c mouse given C57BL/6 T cells with graft-versus-host disease after an allogeneic hematopoietic cell transplant. CDR3 DNA (partial): TGTGCCAGCAGCCGACAGAACAACCAGGCTCCGCTT. It codes for CASSRQNNQAPL. The entire CDR3 reads CASSRQNNQAPLF. Using reference TRBV3 and TRBJ1-5 for the parts outside the CDR3, the full variable domain is GPKVLQIPSHQIIDMGQMVTLNCDPVSNHLYFYWYKQILGQQMEFLVNFYNGKVMEKSKLFKDQFSVERPDGSYFTLKIQPTALEDSAVYFCASSRQNNQAPLFGEGTRLSVL.